The 27 T cell receptor beta chains given below trace back to one sample, sequenced in a study of cytomegalovirus exposure and HLA in healthy donors. 60 Vbeta and 13 Jbeta primers were used in PCR. The data were produced by immunoSEQ multiplex PCR, yet TCRdb's version contains in-frame clones alone and is incomplete. The table has 150,000 to 200,000 clones, more than 75% seen once. What was sequenced was PBMCs. Every receptor here comes from a man between 18 and 35 years old in good health and CMV-seropositive.

The chain links TRBV9 to TRBJ2-2; maybe TRBD1 (6 bases). The V end lost 2 bases, the J end lost 5 bases, and 10 bases lay between the germline ends. Germline assignment: CDR1 SGDLS and CDR2 YYNGEE. The CDR3 loop spans 14 amino acids. The CDR3 here is CASSVLQGTGELFF. The CDR3 region has the DNA TGTGCCAGCAGCGTGCTGCAGGGGACCGGGGAGCTGTTTTTT.

The V and J genes are TRBV11-2 and TRBJ1-2; D is undetermined. The ends were cut back, 5 bases at V and 4 bases at J, with 11 bases in the middle. This CDR3 has 13 amino acids. Germline V gene data show CDR1 as SGHAT and CDR2 as FQNNGV. The CDR3: CASSPLAAYGYTF. Written as DNA, the CDR3 is TGTGCCAGCAGCCCACTCGCGGCCTATGGCTACACCTTC.

This clone occurred once. The V call is TRBV5-8, the J call TRBJ2-1; tentatively, D is TRBD2 (7 bases). CDR1 and CDR2 (germline): SGHTS, YDEGEE. The CDR3 loop spans 19 amino acids. V gave up 4 bases and J gave up 4 bases, with 27 bases separating them. CDR3 in amino acids: CASSKPGGLTSEEYNEQFF. The CDR3 coding sequence is TGTGCCAGCAGCAAACCTGGGGGCCTCACTAGCGAGGAATACAATGAGCAGTTCTTC.

The chain employs TRBV27 and TRBJ1-2, with 7 bases fitting TRBD1. The germline gives CDR1 MNHEY, CDR2 SMNVEV (reference sequence). The CDR3 runs 14 residues. V trimming: 4 bases; J trimming: 4 bases; junction bases outside the gene matches: 6. The CDR3 DNA is TGTGCCAGCAGTTACAGGGGAGATTCCTATGGCTACACCTTC. Its protein is CASSYRGDSYGYTF.

This chain links TRBV6-5 with TRBJ2-2; D remains ambiguous. V was clipped by 2 bases and J by 2 bases, with 6 bases between them. Germline loops: CDR1 MNHEY, CDR2 SVGAGI. The CDR3 has 14 residues. The CDR3 sequence is CASSYRVNTGELFF. The CDR3 coding sequence is TGTGCCAGCAGTTACAGAGTTAACACCGGGGAGCTGTTTTTT.

A single count supports this clone. The chain joins TRBV4-3 to TRBJ1-5; the D gene is possibly TRBD1 (6 bases). V was shortened by 0 bases and J by 11 bases, with 17 bases between the two germline ends. CDR1 is LGHNA, CDR2 YSLEER, per germline. This CDR3 has 15 residues. In DNA form, the CDR3 reads TGCGCCAGCAGCCAAGATTTCACCACAGGGAAGGCCCAGCATTTT. Amino acid sequence: CASSQDFTTGKAQHF.

This chain links TRBV14 with TRBJ1-1; 9 positions match TRBD1. V was pared by 0 bases and J by 1 base, with 6 bases of the junction left unmatched. The CDR3 runs to 17 residues. Per germline, CDR1 SGHDN and CDR2 FVKESK. The CDR3 sequence: CASSQDPRTGENTEAFF. The CDR3 DNA reads TGTGCCAGCAGCCAAGATCCGAGGACAGGGGAGAACACTGAAGCTTTCTTT.

This clone appeared once. The chain uses TRBV7-2 and TRBJ1-3; 10 bases match TRBD1. Germline CDR1 and CDR2: SGHTA and FQGNSA. The CDR3 loop spans 18 amino acids. The V gene end was trimmed by 1 base and the J gene end by 2 bases; junction bases not matched to a gene: 8. This chain's CDR3 is CASSLGGPGTGAGNTIYF. CDR3 nucleotide sequence: TGTGCCAGCAGCTTAGGTGGGCCCGGGACAGGGGCTGGAAACACCATATATTTT.

Comments on this clone: One junction end does not reproduce the germline sequence, and a read error may be involved. This chain connects TRBV11-2 to TRBJ2-5, with D possibly being TRBD1 (6 bases). The CDR3 is 11 amino acids. Germline V gene sequence: CDR1 SGHAT, CDR2 FQNNGV. This CDR3 reads CASSPGTRPNF. In DNA, the CDR3 is TGTGCCAGCAGCCCCGGGACAAGGCCGAACTTC.

The sample holds one count of this clone. V is TRBV10-3 and J is TRBJ2-1, with a weak D call TRBD2 (7 bases). V lost 10 bases, J lost 4 bases, and 17 bases lay in between. This CDR3 spans 14 amino acids. Germline lookup yields CDR1 ENHRY and CDR2 SYGVKD. The CDR3 region is CASRTEGGYNEQFF. The CDR3 coding sequence is TGTGCCAGCCGGACAGAGGGGGGGTACAATGAGCAGTTCTTC.

This clone was seen a single time. The chain carries TRBV29-1 and TRBJ1-1; the match to TRBD1 covers 7 bases. Germline-derived CDR1 and CDR2 are SQVTM and ANQGSEA. V dropped 2 bases and J dropped 4; count of bases not matched to a gene: 1. There are 12 residues in the CDR3. CDR3 sequence (DNA): TGCAGCGTTGAATGGGACAGCACTGAAGCTTTCTTT. It encodes CSVEWDSTEAFF.

On this clone: Additional DNA sequences in this sample encode the identical CDR3. This chain joins TRBV7-2 and TRBJ2-5; tentative D call: TRBD2 (5 bases). This CDR3 comprises 15 residues. Trimming took 0 bases from V and 1 from J, leaving 9 bases between them. Germline loops: CDR1 SGHTA, CDR2 FQGNSA. The CDR3 coding sequence is TGTGCCAGCAGCTTAGCACGAGGGCCCCAAGAGACCCAGTACTTC. Its protein product is CASSLARGPQETQYF.

This clone was counted between two and nine times. CDR3 residues: CASSLGQGMGEQYF. CDR3 coding DNA: TGTGCCAGCAGCTTAGGACAGGGGATGGGCGAGCAGTACTTC. The chain has TRBV7-9 and TRBJ2-7, with 8 positions matching TRBD1. This CDR3 contains 14 residues. V lost 1 base and J lost 6; bases outside the gene matches: 5. Germline V lookup: CDR1 SEHNR, CDR2 FQNEAQ (reference sequence).

The CDR3: CSVGTANYGYTF. CDR3 DNA sequence: TGCAGCGTTGGGACAGCGAACTATGGCTACACCTTC. The rearrangement links TRBV29-1 to TRBJ1-2; D might be TRBD1 (6 bases). This CDR3 has 12 amino acids. V gave up 4 bases and J gave up 2 bases, with 8 bases separating them. Looked up from germline, CDR1 is SQVTM and CDR2 is ANQGSEA. Combining the CDR3 with reference TRBV29-1 and TRBJ1-2 gives the whole variable domain SAVISQKPSRDICQRGTSLTIQCQVDSQVTMMFWYRQQPGQSLTLIATANQGSEATYESGFVIDKFPISRPNLTFSTLTVSNMSPEDSSIYLCSVGTANYGYTFGSGTRLTVV.

Only one count was recorded for this clone. The gene calls are TRBV7-9 and TRBJ2-1; 10 bases agree with TRBD2. The CDR3 covers 16 residues. The J segment lost 4 bases and the V segment lost 2 bases, leaving 5 bases of the junction unmatched. The germline V gene encodes CDR1 SEHNR and CDR2 FQNEAQ (reference sequence). The CDR3: CASSLLAGAYYNEQFF. The CDR3 DNA sequence: TGTGCCAGCAGCTTACTAGCGGGGGCCTATTACAATGAGCAGTTCTTC. The full variable domain, rest sourced from reference TRBV7-9 and TRBJ2-1, is DTGVSQNPRHKITKRGQNVTFRCDPISEHNRLYWYRQTLGQGPEFLTYFQNEAQLEKSRLLSDRFSAERPKGSFSTLEIQRTEQGDSAMYLCASSLLAGAYYNEQFFGPGTRLTVL.

The V call is TRBV4-3, the J call TRBJ1-4, with 9 positions matching TRBD1. CDR3 length: 16 residues. Germline lookup yields CDR1 LGHNA and CDR2 YSLEER. V shed 3 bases and J 5 bases; nucleotides not matched to a gene: 7. This CDR3 reads CASSQGTGTGNEKLFF. CDR3 bases: TGCGCCAGCAGCCAGGGAACCGGGACAGGGAATGAAAAACTGTTTTTT.

The rearrangement links TRBV4-2 to TRBJ2-2; TRBD2 aligns across 10 bases. The junction had 5 bases not matched to a gene; V was cut back by 4 bases and J by 0 bases. The CDR3 contains 17 residues. From germline, CDR1 is LGHNA and CDR2 YNFKEQ. The CDR3 DNA sequence: TGTGCCAGCAGCCTCGTCCTAGCGGGGGCGAACACCGGGGAGCTGTTTTTT. It yields the protein CASSLVLAGANTGELFF.

This chain uses TRBV5-4 with TRBJ2-2; 10 positions match TRBD2. There are 15 residues in the CDR3. Looked up from germline, CDR1 is SGHNT and CDR2 is YYREEE (reference sequence). With V trimmed by 3 bases and J by 7 bases, 6 bases remained unmatched. The CDR3 spells CASSSQRGGGGELFF. CDR3 bases: TGTGCCAGCAGCTCGCAGCGGGGGGGAGGCGGGGAGCTGTTTTTT.

This chain connects TRBV4-3 to TRBJ2-3, with TRBD2 identical over 10 bases. The CDR3 runs to 17 residues. Germline CDR1 LGHNA, CDR2 YSLEER. V shed 0 bases, J shed 4 bases, and the junction held 7 bases outside the gene matches. Here the CDR3 reads CASSQDLQRGGSDTQYF. The CDR3 DNA reads TGCGCCAGCAGCCAAGATCTGCAGCGGGGGGGATCAGATACGCAGTATTTT.

CDR3 DNA sequence: TGTGCCAGCAGCGTAAGCGGGGGACAGGGCCTTGAGACCCAGTACTTC. This gives the protein CASSVSGGQGLETQYF. This chain joins TRBV9 and TRBJ2-5; D may be TRBD1 (9 bases). The CDR3 extends over 16 amino acids. The ends were cut back, 1 base at V and 5 bases at J, with 18 bases in the middle. Germline V gives CDR1 SGDLS, CDR2 YYNGEE. Filled out from reference TRBV9 and TRBJ2-5, the complete variable domain reads DSGVTQTPKHLITATGQRVTLRCSPRSGDLSVYWYQQSLDQGLQFLIQYYNGEERAKGNILERFSAQQFPDLHSELNLSSLELGDSALYFCASSVSGGQGLETQYFGPGTRLLVL.

V and J are TRBV15 and TRBJ1-5; D unresolved. V lost 3 bases, J lost 2 bases, and 14 bases lay in between. The CDR3 totals 16 residues. Germline CDR1 reads LNHNV; CDR2 reads YYDKDF (reference sequence). The CDR3 region is CATSSSQQPRNQPQHF. The CDR3 bases are TGTGCCACCAGCAGTAGCCAGCAGCCCCGCAATCAGCCCCAGCATTTT. The full variable domain, completed using reference TRBV15 and TRBJ1-5, is DAMVIQNPRYQVTQFGKPVTLSCSQTLNHNVMYWYQQKSSQAPKLLFHYYDKDFNNEADTPDNFQSRRPNTSFCFLDIRSPGLGDTAMYLCATSSSQQPRNQPQHFGDGTRLSIL.

The V call is TRBV7-8, the J call TRBJ2-7; D not resolved. Trimming stripped 0 bases from V and 5 bases from J, with 8 bases between. Germline CDR1 SGHVS, CDR2 FQNEAQ. CDR3 length: 13 residues. The CDR3 region is CASSLAYRDEQYF. CDR3 nucleotides: TGTGCCAGCAGCTTAGCTTACCGGGACGAGCAGTACTTC.

The chain employs TRBV10-3 and TRBJ1-2, with a possible D match to TRBD1 (5 bases). CDR1 is ENHRY and CDR2 is SYGVKD in the germline V gene. The CDR3 sequence is 14 residues long. Trimming stripped 8 bases from V and 2 bases from J, with 15 bases between. CDR3 in amino acids: CAIGGTVGNYGYTF. The CDR3 DNA is TGTGCCATCGGGGGGACGGTGGGGAACTATGGCTACACCTTC.

This clone was seen once. The CDR3 protein is CASSPFEGAFLSTEAFF. The CDR3 region has the DNA TGTGCCAGCAGCCCATTTGAAGGGGCTTTCCTGAGCACTGAAGCTTTCTTT. V and J are TRBV7-3 and TRBJ1-1, with D maybe TRBD1 (5 bases). Trimming removed 5 bases at V and 4 bases at J, with 23 bases between. This CDR3 has 17 amino acids. Germline CDR1 reads SGHTA; CDR2 reads FQGTGA.

This chain uses TRBV5-1 with TRBJ1-2; D call uncertain. Trimming removed 1 base at V and 6 bases at J, with 7 bases between. Germline CDR1 is SGHRS and CDR2 is YFSETQ. The CDR3 has 12 residues. The chain's CDR3 is CASSLNIDGYTF. The CDR3 DNA follows: TGCGCCAGCAGCTTGAACATCGATGGCTACACCTTC. Looking up the rest from reference TRBV5-1 and TRBJ1-2 gives the full variable domain: KAGVTQTPRYLIKTRGQQVTLSCSPISGHRSVSWYQQTPGQGLQFLFEYFSETQRNKGNFPGRFSGRQFSNSRSEMNVSTLELGDSALYLCASSLNIDGYTFGSGTRLTVV.

This clone occurred once. The chain uses TRBV6-1 and TRBJ1-4; TRBD1 agrees at 8 bases. Looked up from germline, CDR1 is MNHNS and CDR2 is SASEGT. The CDR3 runs to 15 residues. V lost 5 bases and J lost 7; bases outside the gene matches: 9. The CDR3 DNA sequence: TGTGCCAGCAGTAGCCAGGGGGCCTTTGGTGAAAAACTGTTTTTT. This codes for CASSSQGAFGEKLFF.

The rearrangement uses TRBV9 and TRBJ1-2, with TRBD1 matching 10 bases. Germline V gene lookup returns CDR1 SGDLS and CDR2 YYNGEE. The CDR3 sequence is 17 residues long. V shed 3 bases, J shed 4 bases, and the junction held 12 bases outside the gene matches. The chain's CDR3 is CASSEGPRDRGPYGYTF. CDR3 coding DNA: TGTGCCAGCAGCGAGGGGCCCCGGGACAGGGGTCCCTATGGCTACACCTTC.